Reported below is one TCR beta chain. Germline lookup yields CDR1 SGHTA and CDR2 FQGNSA. V gave up 3 bases and J gave up 3 bases; unmatched junction bases: 4. The CDR3 is 14 amino acids. This entry comes from a study of blood T cell repertoires in COVID-19. Assay: immunoSEQ multiplex PCR; the TCRdb copy retains only in-frame clones and omits some. This table has tens of thousands of clones, around 90% appearing once. This clonotype originated in a woman of 80 years or more with active or convalescent COVID-19. Sequencing input: peripheral blood. The genes are TRBV7-2 and TRBJ2-7; 8 bases map to TRBD1. The CDR3: CASSFRDRSYEQYF. In DNA, the CDR3 is TGTGCCAGCAGCTTCCGGGACAGGAGCTACGAGCAGTACTTC.